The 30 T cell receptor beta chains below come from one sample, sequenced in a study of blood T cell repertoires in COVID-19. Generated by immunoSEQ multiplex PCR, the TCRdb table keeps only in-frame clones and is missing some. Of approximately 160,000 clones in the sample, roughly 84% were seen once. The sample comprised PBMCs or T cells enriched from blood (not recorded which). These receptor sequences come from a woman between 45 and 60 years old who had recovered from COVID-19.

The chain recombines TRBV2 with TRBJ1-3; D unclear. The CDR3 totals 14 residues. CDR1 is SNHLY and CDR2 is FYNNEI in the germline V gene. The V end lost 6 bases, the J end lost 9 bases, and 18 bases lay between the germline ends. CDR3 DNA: TGTGCCAGCAGGGTCTCAGGTACCCGTGGCACCATATATTTT. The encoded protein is CASRVSGTRGTIYF.

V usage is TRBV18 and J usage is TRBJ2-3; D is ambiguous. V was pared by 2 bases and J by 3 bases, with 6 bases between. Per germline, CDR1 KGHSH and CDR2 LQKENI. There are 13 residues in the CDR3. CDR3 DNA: TGTGCCAGCTCACCAGCAGTAACAGATACGCAGTATTTT. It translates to CASSPAVTDTQYF.

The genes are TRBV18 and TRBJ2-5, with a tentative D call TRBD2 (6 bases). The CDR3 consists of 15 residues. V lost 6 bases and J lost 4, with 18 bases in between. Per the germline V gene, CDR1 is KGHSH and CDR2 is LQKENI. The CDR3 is CASSRAGSEGETQYF. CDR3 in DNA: TGTGCCAGCTCCCGCGCCGGGAGTGAGGGAGAGACCCAGTACTTC.

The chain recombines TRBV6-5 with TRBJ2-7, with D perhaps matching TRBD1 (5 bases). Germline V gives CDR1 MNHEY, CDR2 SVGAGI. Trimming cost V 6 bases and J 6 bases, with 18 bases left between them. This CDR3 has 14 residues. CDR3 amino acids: CASSPPGKPFEQYF. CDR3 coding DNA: TGTGCCAGCAGCCCACCAGGGAAACCTTTCGAGCAGTACTTC.

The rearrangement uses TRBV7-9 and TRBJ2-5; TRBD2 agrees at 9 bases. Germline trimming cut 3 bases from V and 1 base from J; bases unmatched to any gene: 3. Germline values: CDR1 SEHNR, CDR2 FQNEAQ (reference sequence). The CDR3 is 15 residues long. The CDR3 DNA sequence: TGTGCCAGCAGCTTGCCGGGACTAGCCCAAGAGACCCAGTACTTC. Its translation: CASSLPGLAQETQYF.

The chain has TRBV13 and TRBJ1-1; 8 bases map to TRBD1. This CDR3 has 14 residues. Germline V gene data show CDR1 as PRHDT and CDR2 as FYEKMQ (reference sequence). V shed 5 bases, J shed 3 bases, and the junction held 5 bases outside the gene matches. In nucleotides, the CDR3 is TGTGCCAGCAGCCGCCAGGGGGCACACACTGAAGCTTTCTTT. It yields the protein CASSRQGAHTEAFF.

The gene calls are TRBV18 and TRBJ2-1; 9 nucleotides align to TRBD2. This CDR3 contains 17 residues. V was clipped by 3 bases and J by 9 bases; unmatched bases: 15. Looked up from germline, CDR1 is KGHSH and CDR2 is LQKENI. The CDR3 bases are TGTGCCAGCTCACCTTACGAGATGCCGACTAGCGGCAGTGAGCAGTTCTTC. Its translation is CASSPYEMPTSGSEQFF. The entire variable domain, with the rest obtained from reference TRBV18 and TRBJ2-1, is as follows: NAGVMQNPRHLVRRRGQEARLRCSPMKGHSHVYWYRQLPEEGLKFMVYLQKENIIDESGMPKERFSAEFPKEGPSILRIQQVVRGDSAAYFCASSPYEMPTSGSEQFFGPGTRLTVL.

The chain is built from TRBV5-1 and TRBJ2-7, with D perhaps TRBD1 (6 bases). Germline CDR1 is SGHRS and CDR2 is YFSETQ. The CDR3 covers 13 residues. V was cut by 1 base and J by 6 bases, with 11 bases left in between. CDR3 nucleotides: TGCGCCAGCAGCTTGACAGGGACCTTCGAGCAGTACTTC. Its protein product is CASSLTGTFEQYF. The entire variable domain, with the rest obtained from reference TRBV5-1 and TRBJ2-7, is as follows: KAGVTQTPRYLIKTRGQQVTLSCSPISGHRSVSWYQQTPGQGLQFLFEYFSETQRNKGNFPGRFSGRQFSNSRSEMNVSTLELGDSALYLCASSLTGTFEQYFGPGTRLTVT.

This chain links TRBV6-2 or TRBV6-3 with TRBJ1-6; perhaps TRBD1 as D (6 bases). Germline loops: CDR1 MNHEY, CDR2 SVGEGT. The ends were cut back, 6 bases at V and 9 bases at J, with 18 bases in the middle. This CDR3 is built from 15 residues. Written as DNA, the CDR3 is TGTGCCAGCAGCCGATTACAGGGCCGCGGTTCACCCCTCCACTTT. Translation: CASSRLQGRGSPLHF.

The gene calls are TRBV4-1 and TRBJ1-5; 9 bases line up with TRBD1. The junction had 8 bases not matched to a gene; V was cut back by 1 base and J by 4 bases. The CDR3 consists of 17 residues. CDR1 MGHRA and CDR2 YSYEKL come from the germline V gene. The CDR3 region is CASSQGIGTGFNQPQHF. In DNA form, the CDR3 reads TGCGCCAGCAGCCAAGGTATCGGGACAGGGTTTAATCAGCCCCAGCATTTT.

The chain's CDR3 is CASSPNLLSGTVYGYTF. The CDR3, as DNA: TGTGCCAGCAGCCCAAACCTCTTATCCGGGACAGTCTATGGCTACACCTTC. V usage is TRBV9 and J usage is TRBJ1-2, with 7 bases matching TRBD1. Germline V gene sequence: CDR1 SGDLS, CDR2 YYNGEE. V lost 4 bases and J lost 4; bases outside the gene matches: 16. CDR3 length equals 17 residues.

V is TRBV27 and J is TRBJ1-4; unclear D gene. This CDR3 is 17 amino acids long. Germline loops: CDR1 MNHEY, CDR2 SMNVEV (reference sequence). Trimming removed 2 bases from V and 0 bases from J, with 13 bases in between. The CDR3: CASSLSGRTATNEKLFF. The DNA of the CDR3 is TGTGCCAGCAGTTTAAGTGGCCGGACTGCAACTAATGAAAAACTGTTTTTT.

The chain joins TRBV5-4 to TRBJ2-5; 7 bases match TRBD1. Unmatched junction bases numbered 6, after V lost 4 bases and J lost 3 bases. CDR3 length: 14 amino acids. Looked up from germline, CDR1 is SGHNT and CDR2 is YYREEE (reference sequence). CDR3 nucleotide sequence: TGTGCCAGCAGCATGGGACAGCGAGAAGAGACCCAGTACTTC. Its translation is CASSMGQREETQYF.

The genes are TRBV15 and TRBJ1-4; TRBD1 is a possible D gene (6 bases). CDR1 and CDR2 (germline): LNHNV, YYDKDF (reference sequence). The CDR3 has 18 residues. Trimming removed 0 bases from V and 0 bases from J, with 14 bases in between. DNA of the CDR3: TGTGCCACCAGCAGAGACCCCGGGACACAAACAACTAATGAAAAACTGTTTTTT. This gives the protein CATSRDPGTQTTNEKLFF.

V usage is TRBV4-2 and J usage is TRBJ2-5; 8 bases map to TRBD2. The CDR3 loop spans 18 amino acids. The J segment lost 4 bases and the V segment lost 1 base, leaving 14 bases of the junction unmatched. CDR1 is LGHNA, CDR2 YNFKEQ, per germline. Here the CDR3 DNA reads TGTGCCAGCAGCCAAGGAAAGCCCGTACGGGGGGGACGAGAGACCCAGTACTTC. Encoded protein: CASSQGKPVRGGRETQYF.

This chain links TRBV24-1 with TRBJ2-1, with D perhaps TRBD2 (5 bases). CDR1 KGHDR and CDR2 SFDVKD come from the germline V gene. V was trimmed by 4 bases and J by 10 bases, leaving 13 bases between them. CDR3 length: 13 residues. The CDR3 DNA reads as TGTGCCACCAGTGAGGGAGTCGTGAGGGAGCAGTTCTTC. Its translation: CATSEGVVREQFF.

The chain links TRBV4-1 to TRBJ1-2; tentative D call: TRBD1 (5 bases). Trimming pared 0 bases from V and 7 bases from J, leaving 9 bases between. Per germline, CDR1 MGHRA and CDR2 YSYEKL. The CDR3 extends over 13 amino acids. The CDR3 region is CASSQDGAVGYTF. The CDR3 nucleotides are TGCGCCAGCAGCCAAGATGGGGCAGTTGGCTACACCTTC.

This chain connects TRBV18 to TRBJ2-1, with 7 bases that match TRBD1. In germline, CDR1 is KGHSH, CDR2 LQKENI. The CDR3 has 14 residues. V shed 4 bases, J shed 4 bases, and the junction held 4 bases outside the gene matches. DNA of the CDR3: TGTGCCAGCTCACGGGACAGCGTATACAATGAGCAGTTCTTC. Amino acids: CASSRDSVYNEQFF.

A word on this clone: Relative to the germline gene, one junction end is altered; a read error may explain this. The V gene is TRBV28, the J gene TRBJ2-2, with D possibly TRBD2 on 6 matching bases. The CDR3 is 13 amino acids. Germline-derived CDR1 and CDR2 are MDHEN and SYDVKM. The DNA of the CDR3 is TGTGCCAGCAGTTTAAACAGGCGGGGAATAGCTGTTTTT. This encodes CASSLNRRGIAVF. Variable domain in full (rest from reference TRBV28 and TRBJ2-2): DVKVTQSSRYLVKRTGEKVFLECVQDMDHENMFWYRQDPGLGLRLIYFSYDVKMKEKGDIPEGYSVSREKKERFSLILESASTNQTSMYLCASSLNRRGIAVFGEGSRLTVL.

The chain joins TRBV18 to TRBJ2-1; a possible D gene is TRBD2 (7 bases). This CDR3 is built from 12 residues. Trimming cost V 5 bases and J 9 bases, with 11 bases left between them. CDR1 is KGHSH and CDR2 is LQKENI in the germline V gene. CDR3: CASSMGGPEQFF. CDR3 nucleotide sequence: TGTGCCAGCTCAATGGGGGGGCCTGAGCAGTTCTTC.

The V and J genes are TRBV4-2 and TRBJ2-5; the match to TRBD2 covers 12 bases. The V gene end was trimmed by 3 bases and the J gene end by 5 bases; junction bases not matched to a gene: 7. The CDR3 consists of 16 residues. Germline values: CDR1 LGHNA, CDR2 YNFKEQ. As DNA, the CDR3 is TGTGCCAGCAGCCACGCCGGGACTAGCGGGTTGGAGACCCAGTACTTC. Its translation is CASSHAGTSGLETQYF.

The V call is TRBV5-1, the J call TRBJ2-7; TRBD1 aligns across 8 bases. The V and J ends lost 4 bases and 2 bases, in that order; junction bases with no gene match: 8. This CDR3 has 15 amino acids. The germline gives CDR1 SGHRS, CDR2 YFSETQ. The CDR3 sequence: CASSLIQGGPYEQYF. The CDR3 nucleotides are TGCGCCAGCAGCCTTATACAGGGGGGACCCTACGAGCAGTACTTC.

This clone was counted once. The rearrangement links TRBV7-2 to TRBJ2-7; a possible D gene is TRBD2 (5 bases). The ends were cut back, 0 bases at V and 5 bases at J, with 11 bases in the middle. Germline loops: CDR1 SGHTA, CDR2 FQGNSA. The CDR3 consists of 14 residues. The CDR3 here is CASSLARAVHEQYF. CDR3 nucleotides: TGTGCCAGCAGCTTAGCGAGGGCGGTCCACGAGCAGTACTTC.

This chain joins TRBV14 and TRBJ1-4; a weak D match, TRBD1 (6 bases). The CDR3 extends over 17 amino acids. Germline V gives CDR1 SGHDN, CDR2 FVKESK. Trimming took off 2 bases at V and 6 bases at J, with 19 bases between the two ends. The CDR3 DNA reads TGTGCCAGCAGCCAACAACAAGGACTCCGGACAGATGAAAAACTGTTTTTT. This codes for CASSQQQGLRTDEKLFF.

CDR3 protein: CASRDLGQRNEKLFF. CDR3 bases: TGTGCCAGTAGGGACTTGGGACAAAGAAATGAAAAACTGTTTTTT. The gene calls are TRBV19 and TRBJ1-4, with D perhaps TRBD1 (6 bases). This CDR3 has 15 amino acids. Germline loops: CDR1 LNHDA, CDR2 SQIVND (reference sequence). Trimming took off 6 bases at V and 5 bases at J, with 16 bases between the two ends.

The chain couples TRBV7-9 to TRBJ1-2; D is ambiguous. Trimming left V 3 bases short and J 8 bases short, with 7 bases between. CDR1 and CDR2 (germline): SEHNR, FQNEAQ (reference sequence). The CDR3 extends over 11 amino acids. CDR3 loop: CASSFGSGYTF. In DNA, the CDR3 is TGTGCCAGCAGCTTCGGGAGCGGCTACACCTTC.

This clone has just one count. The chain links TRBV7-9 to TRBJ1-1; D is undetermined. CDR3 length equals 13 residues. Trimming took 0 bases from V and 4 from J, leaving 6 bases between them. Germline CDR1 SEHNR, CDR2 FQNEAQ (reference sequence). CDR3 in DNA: TGTGCCAGCAGCTTAGCCCTAGGCACTGAAGCTTTCTTT. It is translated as CASSLALGTEAFF.

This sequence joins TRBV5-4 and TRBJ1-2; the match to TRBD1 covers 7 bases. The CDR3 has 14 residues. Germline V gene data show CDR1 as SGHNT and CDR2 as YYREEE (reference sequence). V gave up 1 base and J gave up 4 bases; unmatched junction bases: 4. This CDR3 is CASSLTGQLYGYTF. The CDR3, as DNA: TGTGCCAGCAGCTTGACGGGACAGCTCTATGGCTACACCTTC.

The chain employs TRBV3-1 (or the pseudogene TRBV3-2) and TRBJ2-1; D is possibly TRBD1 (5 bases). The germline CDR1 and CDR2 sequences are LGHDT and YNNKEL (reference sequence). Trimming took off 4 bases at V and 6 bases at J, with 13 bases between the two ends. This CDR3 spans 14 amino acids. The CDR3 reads CASSLVGPPNEQFF. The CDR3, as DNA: TGTGCCAGCAGCCTGGTGGGGCCCCCCAATGAGCAGTTCTTC.

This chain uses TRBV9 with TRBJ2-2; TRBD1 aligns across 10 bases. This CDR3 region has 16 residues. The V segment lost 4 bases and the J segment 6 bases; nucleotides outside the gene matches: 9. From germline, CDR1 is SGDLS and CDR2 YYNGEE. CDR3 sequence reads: CASSPTGQGGPGELFF. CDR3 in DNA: TGTGCCAGCAGCCCGACCGGACAGGGGGGTCCCGGGGAGCTGTTTTTT.